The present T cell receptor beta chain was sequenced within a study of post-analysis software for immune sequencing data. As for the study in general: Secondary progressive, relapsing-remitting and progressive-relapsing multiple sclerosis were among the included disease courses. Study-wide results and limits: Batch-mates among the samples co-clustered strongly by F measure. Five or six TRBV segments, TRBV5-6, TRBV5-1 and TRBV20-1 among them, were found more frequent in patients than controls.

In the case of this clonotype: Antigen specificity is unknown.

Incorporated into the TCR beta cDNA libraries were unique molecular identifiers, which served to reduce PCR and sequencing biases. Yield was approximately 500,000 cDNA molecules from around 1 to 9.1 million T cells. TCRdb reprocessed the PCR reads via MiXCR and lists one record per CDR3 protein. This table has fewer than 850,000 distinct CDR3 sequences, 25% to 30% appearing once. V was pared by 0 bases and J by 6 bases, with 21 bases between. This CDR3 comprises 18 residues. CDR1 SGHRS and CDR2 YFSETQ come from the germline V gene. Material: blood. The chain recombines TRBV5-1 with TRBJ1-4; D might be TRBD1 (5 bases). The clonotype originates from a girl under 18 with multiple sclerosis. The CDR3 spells CASSLVSGFRQFDEKLFF. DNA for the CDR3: TGCGCCAGCAGCTTGGTTTCAGGGTTCAGGCAATTCGATGAAAAACTGTTTTTT. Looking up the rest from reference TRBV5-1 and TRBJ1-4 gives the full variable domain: KAGVTQTPRYLIKTRGQQVTLSCSPISGHRSVSWYQQTPGQGLQFLFEYFSETQRNKGNFPGRFSGRQFSNSRSEMNVSTLELGDSALYLCASSLVSGFRQFDEKLFFGSGTQLSVL.